The clone carrying this TCR beta chain has just a few counts. The source of the sample is a study of T cells of healthy individuals. TCRdb reprocessed the 5' RACE reads via MiXCR and lists one record per CDR3 protein. The sample has 60,000 to 75,000 distinct CDR3 sequences, roughly 16% seen once. The V segment lost 0 bases and the J segment 2 bases; nucleotides outside the gene matches: 3. This CDR3 comprises 17 residues. Germline CDR1 reads MGHRA; CDR2 reads YSYEKL. The chain combines TRBV4-1 with TRBJ2-1, with 11 bases matching TRBD2. This sequence originates from a human donor in good health. This CDR3 is CASSQDRLAGTYNEQFF. CDR3 sequence (DNA): TGCGCCAGCAGCCAAGATCGACTAGCGGGAACCTACAATGAGCAGTTCTTC.